This T cell receptor beta chain comes out of a study of cytotoxic CD8 clonotypes in ibrutinib-treated CLL. The CDR3 is 19 residues long. Trimming left V 6 bases short and J 0 bases short, with 25 bases between. Per germline, CDR1 SGHNT and CDR2 YENEEA. TCR beta library input comprised about 2 micrograms of genomic DNA from cryopreserved PBMCs. General study results and limits: Sustained-remission and progressing patients diverged in sampling times. The clonality rise at ibrutinib response reflected private clonotype expansion.

Sequencing used immunoSEQ multiplex PCR; TCRdb keeps in-frame clones, though not all of them. Counted here are roughly 110,000 clones, 45% to 65% occurring once; the ten biggest clones make up around 37%. In regard to this clone: What it recognizes is unknown.

This receptor was identified in a human donor with chronic lymphocytic leukemia. The genes are TRBV11-3 and TRBJ2-3, with D perhaps matching TRBD1 (7 bases). Sequencing used PBMCs, obtained after 24 months of ibrutinib treatment. CDR3 in DNA: TGTGCCAGCAGTCACGGCCAGGGGGGCAGCGGGCTAAGCACAGATACGCAGTATTTT. The encoded protein is CASSHGQGGSGLSTDTQYF.